This is a list of T cell receptor beta chains from one sample in a study of blood T cells in healthy people across ages. Each CDR3 protein is one row after TCRdb ran MiXCR on the 5' RACE reads. The sample shows roughly 800,000 distinct CDR3 sequences, about 37% of them seen only once. The sequencing sample was made of blood. The receptors shown here come from a man between 18 and 35 years old in good health. CDR3s leave out the opening cysteine and the closing phenylalanine or tryptophan.

V gene	J gene	CDR3 protein
TRBV4-3	TRBJ1-5	ASSSRTGSTRQPQH
TRBV3-1	TRBJ2-7	ASSPLWIGGRYEQY
TRBV3-1	TRBJ2-7	ASSQAGASNEQY
TRBV7-2	TRBJ2-7	ASSLGAGGGEQY
TRBV5-1	TRBJ2-7	ASSLRGNSDEQY
TRBV9	TRBJ2-7	ASSVGSTSYEQY
TRBV30	TRBJ1-4	AWTPQGAIGEKLF
TRBV3-1	TRBJ1-2	ASSQGSGRRGGYT
TRBV20-1	TRBJ2-3	SARASGGTQY
TRBV20-1	TRBJ1-1	SAIVRFAEAF
TRBV6-5	TRBJ2-5	ASSDGREETQY